The rows below give T cell receptor beta chains drawn from one sample of a study of CD8 T cells in ankylosing spondylitis. TCRdb recomputed calls from the 5' RACE reads with MiXCR, one row per CDR3 protein. The sample records 670,000 or so distinct CDR3 sequences, around a fifth being singletons. What was sequenced was blood, either unsorted or a sorted T cell fraction (not recorded which). These receptors originate from a male donor with ankylosing spondylitis. Each CDR3 is given with its conserved first and last residue. D genes are given only for firm matches. Expanded clones are given a class, and other clones once, few, many or no size at all.

NA	NA	TRBJ2-7	TRBV6-1	CASSEARGGTYEQYF	TGTGCCAGCAGTGAAGCTCGGGGTGGTACCTACGAGCAGTACTTC
TRBD1	few	TRBJ2-2	TRBV6-2/TRBV6-3	CASRRFGQGARTGELFF	TGTGCCAGCAGGCGATTCGGACAGGGGGCACGTACCGGGGAGCTGTTTTTT
TRBD2	NA	TRBJ2-1	TRBV6-5	CASSSTSGKHNEQFF	TGTGCCAGCAGCTCTACTAGCGGGAAACACAATGAGCAGTTCTTC
TRBD2	NA	TRBJ2-2	TRBV19	CASTRTSGDTGELFF	TGTGCCAGCACCCGGACTAGCGGGGACACCGGGGAGCTGTTTTTT
TRBD2	once	TRBJ2-7	TRBV6-1	CASRPSGAAYEQYF	TGTGCCAGCAGACCCAGCGGGGCGGCCTACGAGCAGTACTTC
NA	NA	TRBJ2-6	TRBV12-3/TRBV12-4	CASSPSEGSSSGANVLTF	TGTGCCAGCAGTCCGTCGGAGGGGTCAAGCTCTGGGGCCAACGTCCTGACTTTC
NA	NA	TRBJ2-7	TRBV28	CASTTPGHSYEQYF	TGTGCCAGCACCACCCCGGGACACAGCTACGAGCAGTACTTC
NA	NA	TRBJ2-3	TRBV7-2	CAGSVGSTDTQYF	TGTGCCGGGAGTGTCGGTAGCACAGATACGCAGTATTTT
TRBD1	few	TRBJ1-1	TRBV5-1	CASSTQTGGSTEAFF	TGCGCCAGCAGCACCCAGACAGGGGGCTCCACTGAAGCTTTCTTT
NA	few	TRBJ1-1	TRBV6-5	CASSYGGKSAFF	TGTGCCAGCAGTTACGGTGGGAAGTCGGCTTTCTTT
NA	NA	TRBJ1-6	TRBV12-3/TRBV12-4	CASRDTGRGRPLHF	TGTGCCAGCAGGGATACAGGCCGCGGTCGGCCCCTCCACTTT
TRBD2	few	TRBJ2-1	TRBV12-3/TRBV12-4	CASSEGTSGNEQFF	TGTGCCAGCAGCGAGGGGACTAGCGGCAATGAGCAGTTCTTC
TRBD2	NA	TRBJ2-7	TRBV28	CATVSGNPREQYF	TGTGCCACCGTCAGCGGGAACCCCAGGGAGCAGTACTTC
TRBD2	NA	TRBJ2-1	TRBV20-1	CSAHKLAGIGTYNEQFF	TGCAGTGCTCATAAACTAGCGGGGATCGGGACCTACAATGAGCAGTTCTTC
TRBD1	many	TRBJ1-4	TRBV11-2	CASSRDPGGEKLFF	TGTGCCAGCAGCCGGGACCCAGGGGGTGAAAAACTGTTTTTT
NA	NA	TRBJ2-1	TRBV12-3/TRBV12-4	CASSFGPPAEQFF	TGTGCCAGCAGTTTCGGCCCCCCTGCCGAGCAGTTCTTC
NA	NA	TRBJ1-2	TRBV3-1	CASSQVRGRGYGYTF	TGTGCCAGCAGCCAAGTTCGGGGGCGCGGATATGGCTACACCTTC
TRBD2	NA	TRBJ2-7	TRBV3-1	CASSPLPSGRNYEQYF	TGTGCCAGCAGCCCTCTGCCTAGCGGGAGAAACTACGAGCAGTACTTC
NA	few	TRBJ1-1	TRBV6-1	CASSEIDLNTEAFF	TGTGCCAGCAGTGAAATCGACCTAAACACTGAAGCTTTCTTT
TRBD1	few	TRBJ1-6	TRBV10-2	CASSGDRNSPLHF	TGCGCCAGCAGTGGGGACAGGAATTCACCCCTCCACTTT
TRBD1	NA	TRBJ2-7	TRBV6-5	CASSYRGQGVISYEQYF	TGTGCCAGCAGTTACAGGGGACAGGGAGTAATTTCCTACGAGCAGTACTTC
NA	few	TRBJ1-4	TRBV5-1	CASSATPNEKLFF	TGCGCCAGCAGCGCCACCCCGAATGAAAAACTGTTTTTT
TRBD2	NA	TRBJ2-7	TRBV4-1	CASSQDPAGASYEQYF	TGCGCCAGCAGCCAAGATCCAGCGGGGGCCTCCTACGAGCAGTACTTC
NA	NA	TRBJ2-3	TRBV20-1	CMMTSTDTQYF	TGCATGATGACTAGCACAGATACGCAGTATTTT
TRBD1	NA	TRBJ2-5	TRBV20-1	CSATRDRGQETQYF	TGCAGTGCAACCAGGGACAGGGGCCAAGAGACCCAGTACTTC
NA	NA	TRBJ2-3	TRBV7-3	CASSLTVSGLASGDTQYF	TGTGCCAGCAGCTTAACCGTCTCGGGGTTAGCTTCGGGAGATACGCAGTATTTT
NA	few	TRBJ1-2	TRBV7-2	CASSLYTGSGYTF	TGTGCCAGCAGCTTATATACAGGGAGTGGCTACACCTTC
NA	NA	TRBJ1-5	TRBV6-1	CASSRRALRIGNQPQHF	TGTGCCAGCAGTAGGAGGGCCCTCCGCATAGGCAATCAGCCCCAGCATTTT
NA	NA	TRBJ2-1	TRBV12-3/TRBV12-4	CASSPGGLSPLDEQFF	TGTGCCAGCAGCCCAGGGGGACTATCCCCCTTAGATGAGCAGTTCTTC
TRBD2	few	TRBJ2-7	TRBV7-6	CASSRSTAGGGYEQYF	TGTGCCAGCAGTCGTTCAACGGCTGGGGGGGGATACGAGCAGTACTTC
NA	many	TRBJ2-2	TRBV20-1	CSARGDSSGGELFF	TGCAGTGCTAGAGGGGACTCTTCGGGCGGGGAGCTGTTTTTT
NA	NA	TRBJ2-1	TRBV18	CASSPQNGGGSHEQFF	TGTGCCAGCTCACCCCAAAACGGGGGCGGGAGTCATGAGCAGTTCTTC
TRBD2	few	TRBJ2-1	TRBV7-2	CASSTSARGGEQFF	TGTGCCAGCAGTACTAGCGCCCGGGGCGGTGAGCAGTTCTTC
NA	few	TRBJ2-3	TRBV29-1	CSVLGPSTDTQYF	TGCAGCGTTCTGGGGCCTAGCACAGATACGCAGTATTTT
TRBD1	NA	TRBJ2-3	TRBV20-1	CSAGTGVQDTQYF	TGCAGTGCCGGGACAGGGGTCCAGGATACGCAGTATTTT
NA	NA	TRBJ2-4	TRBV5-1	CASSLEGSSKNIQYF	TGCGCCAGCAGCTTGGAAGGCTCCTCCAAAAACATTCAGTACTTC
TRBD2	few	TRBJ2-1	TRBV7-9	CASSYTGTSVRNEQFF	TGTGCCAGCAGCTATACCGGGACTAGCGTAAGGAATGAGCAGTTCTTC